This TCR beta chain was profiled in a study of T cells in Graves' hyperthyroidism and ophthalmopathy. Study overall: The initial diagnosis was the point when peripheral blood was collected, ahead of any treatment. Broader study findings: Blood also showed most of the thyroid clonotypes that were expanded above 0.001. A 13 V-J signature model discriminated ophthalmopathy versus stable hyperthyroidism.

TCR beta CDR3 regions were amplified from RNA. HTBI primers were the set used in a first-round RT-PCR of the TCR CDR3. TCRdb analysed the multiplex PCR reads with MiXCR anew, one entry per CDR3 protein. The table records 500,000 to 750,000 distinct CDR3 sequences, 12% to 15% of them present only once. Criteria for exclusion of patients were uncontrolled infection, other autoimmune disease, pregnancy or lactation. This clonotype was seen repeatedly, ten times or more. What it binds is not known. Germline CDR1 reads SQVTM; CDR2 reads ANQGSEA. CDR3 size: 12 residues. V shed 6 bases and J 6 bases; nucleotides not matched to a gene: 6.

This TCR derives from a woman aged 18-35 years with Graves' ophthalmopathy. V and J are TRBV29-1 and TRBJ2-7; TRBD1 aligns across 9 bases. Input material: blood. DNA of the CDR3: TGCAGCGTCGTTAACAGGGGGCTCGAGCAGTACTTC. This gives the protein CSVVNRGLEQYF.